This TCR beta chain appears in the sequencing data of a study of cytomegalovirus exposure and HLA in healthy donors. Study results and limitations: Listed as cytomegalovirus-associated were roughly 180 TCR beta chains. A subsequent analysis found that TCR clusters from the first cohort also tended to co-occur in the 120 or so validation repertoires, with 94% of cluster scores above 0.

The donors were part of the validation cohort of 100 to 150 subjects. That cohort was separate from the first cohort, which comprised fewer than 800 subjects. Clones were sequenced by immunoSEQ multiplex PCR, and TCRdb holds only the in-frame ones, with some missing. In the table there are 120,000 or so clones, approximately 88% of which are singletons. Regarding this clone: Antigen: not known.

The material sequenced was PBMCs. The receptor's source is a man younger than 35 in good health and CMV-seronegative.

CDR3 region: CASSLSRRNTEAFF. The CDR3 nucleotides are TGTGCCAGCAGTTTGTCTCGCAGGAACACTGAAGCTTTCTTT. V and J are TRBV27 and TRBJ1-1, with D hard to call. There are 14 residues in the CDR3. Germline CDR1 and CDR2: MNHEY and SMNVEV (reference sequence). The germline V and J ends were trimmed by 3 bases and 1 base, with 9 bases remaining between them.